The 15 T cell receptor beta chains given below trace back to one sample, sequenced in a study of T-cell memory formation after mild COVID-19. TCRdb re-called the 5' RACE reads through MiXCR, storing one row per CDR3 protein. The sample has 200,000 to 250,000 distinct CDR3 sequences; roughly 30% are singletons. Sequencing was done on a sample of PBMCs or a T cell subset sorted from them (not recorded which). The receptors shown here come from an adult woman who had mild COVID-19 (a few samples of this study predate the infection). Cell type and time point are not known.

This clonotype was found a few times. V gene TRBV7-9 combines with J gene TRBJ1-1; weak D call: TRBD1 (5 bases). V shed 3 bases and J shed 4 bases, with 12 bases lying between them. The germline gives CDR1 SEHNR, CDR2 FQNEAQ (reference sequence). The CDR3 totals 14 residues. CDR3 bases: TGTGCCAGCAGCTTGCAGGGCCCCGCCACTGAAGCTTTCTTT. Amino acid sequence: CASSLQGPATEAFF.

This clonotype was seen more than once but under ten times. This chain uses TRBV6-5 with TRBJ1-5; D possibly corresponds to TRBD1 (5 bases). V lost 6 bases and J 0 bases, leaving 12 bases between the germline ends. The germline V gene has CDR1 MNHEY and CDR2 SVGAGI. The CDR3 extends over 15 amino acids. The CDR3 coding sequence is TGTGCCAGCAGGCGGGGGTCCTATAGCAATCAGCCCCAGCATTTT. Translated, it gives CASRRGSYSNQPQHF.

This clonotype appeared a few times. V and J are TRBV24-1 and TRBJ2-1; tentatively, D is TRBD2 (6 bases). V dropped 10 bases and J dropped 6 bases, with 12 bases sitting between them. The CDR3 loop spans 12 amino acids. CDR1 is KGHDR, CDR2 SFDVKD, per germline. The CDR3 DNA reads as TGTGCCACAGAGGGACTCTTCAATGAGCAGTTCTTC. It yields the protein CATEGLFNEQFF.

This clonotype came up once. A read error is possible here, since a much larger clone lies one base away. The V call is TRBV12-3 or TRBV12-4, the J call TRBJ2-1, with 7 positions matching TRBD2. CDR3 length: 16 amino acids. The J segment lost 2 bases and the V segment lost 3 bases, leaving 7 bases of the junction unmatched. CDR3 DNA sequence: TGTGCCAGCAGTTTGATTAGCGGGTTTACCTACAATGAGCAGTTCTTC. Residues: CASSLISGFTYNEQFF.

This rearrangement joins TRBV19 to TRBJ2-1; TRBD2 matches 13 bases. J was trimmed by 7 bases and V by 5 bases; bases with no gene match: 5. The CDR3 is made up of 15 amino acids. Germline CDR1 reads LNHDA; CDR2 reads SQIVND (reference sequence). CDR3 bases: TGTGCCAGTAGTTTACTAGCGGGAGGGCAGAATGAGCAGTTCTTC. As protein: CASSLLAGGQNEQFF.

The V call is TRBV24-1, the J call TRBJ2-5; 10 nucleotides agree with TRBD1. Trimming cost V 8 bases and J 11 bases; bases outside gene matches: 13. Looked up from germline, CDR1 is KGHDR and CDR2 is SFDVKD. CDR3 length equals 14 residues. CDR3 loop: CATTSPGDRGGQYF. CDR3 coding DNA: TGTGCCACCACCTCACCAGGGGACAGGGGTGGTCAGTACTTC.

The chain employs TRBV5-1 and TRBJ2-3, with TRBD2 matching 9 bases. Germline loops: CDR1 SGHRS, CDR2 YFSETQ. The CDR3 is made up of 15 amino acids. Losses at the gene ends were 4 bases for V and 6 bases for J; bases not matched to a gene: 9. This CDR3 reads CASSPAGGHGDTQYF. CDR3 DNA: TGCGCCAGCAGCCCCGCGGGAGGGCATGGGGATACGCAGTATTTT.

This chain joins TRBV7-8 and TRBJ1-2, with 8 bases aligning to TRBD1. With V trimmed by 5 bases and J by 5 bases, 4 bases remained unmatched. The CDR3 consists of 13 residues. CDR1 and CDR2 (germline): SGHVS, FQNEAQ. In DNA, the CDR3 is TGTGCCAGCAGCCGCGACAGGGGATATGGCTACACCTTC. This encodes CASSRDRGYGYTF.

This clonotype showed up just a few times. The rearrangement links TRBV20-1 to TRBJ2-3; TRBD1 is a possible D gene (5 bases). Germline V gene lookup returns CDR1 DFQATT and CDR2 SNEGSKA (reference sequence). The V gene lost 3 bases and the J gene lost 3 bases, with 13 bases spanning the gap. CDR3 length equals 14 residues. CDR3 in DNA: TGCAGTGCTAGGTCCCCTCCAGGGACAGATACGCAGTATTTT. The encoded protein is CSARSPPGTDTQYF.

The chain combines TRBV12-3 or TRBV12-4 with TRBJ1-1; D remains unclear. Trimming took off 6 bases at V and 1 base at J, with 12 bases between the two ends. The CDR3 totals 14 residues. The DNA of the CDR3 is TGTGCCAGCAGCCGGGCTGGGCCGAACACTGAAGCTTTCTTT. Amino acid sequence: CASSRAGPNTEAFF.

The CDR3 DNA sequence: TGTGCCAGCAGTCCCAAGGGAGGGTCGGGGACTGAAGCTTTCTTT. It yields the protein CASSPKGGSGTEAFF. The chain recombines TRBV12-3 or TRBV12-4 with TRBJ1-1; no clear D gene. The CDR3 spans 15 residues. Trimming stripped 5 bases from V and 5 bases from J, with 18 bases between.

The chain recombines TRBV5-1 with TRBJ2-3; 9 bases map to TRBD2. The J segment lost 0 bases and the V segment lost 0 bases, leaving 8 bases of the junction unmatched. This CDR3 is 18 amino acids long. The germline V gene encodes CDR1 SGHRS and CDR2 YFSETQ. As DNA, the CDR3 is TGCGCCAGCAGCTTGGGGCTAGCGGGACCTATTAGCACAGATACGCAGTATTTT. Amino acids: CASSLGLAGPISTDTQYF. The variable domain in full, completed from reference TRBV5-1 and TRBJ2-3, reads KAGVTQTPRYLIKTRGQQVTLSCSPISGHRSVSWYQQTPGQGLQFLFEYFSETQRNKGNFPGRFSGRQFSNSRSEMNVSTLELGDSALYLCASSLGLAGPISTDTQYFGPGTRLTVL.

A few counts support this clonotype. The CDR3 DNA reads as TGCAGTGCTAGTGTGTGGCATGAAGAGACCCAGTACTTC. It specifies CSASVWHEETQYF. The genes are TRBV20-1 and TRBJ2-5; D is undetermined. The CDR3 covers 13 residues. Trimming took 3 bases from V and 3 from J, leaving 11 bases between them. CDR1 is DFQATT, CDR2 SNEGSKA, per germline (reference sequence).

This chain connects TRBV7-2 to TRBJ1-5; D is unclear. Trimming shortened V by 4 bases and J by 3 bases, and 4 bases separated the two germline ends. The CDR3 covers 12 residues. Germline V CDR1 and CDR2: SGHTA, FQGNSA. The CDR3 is CASSSLNQPQHF. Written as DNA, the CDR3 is TGTGCCAGCAGCTCTCTCAATCAGCCCCAGCATTTT. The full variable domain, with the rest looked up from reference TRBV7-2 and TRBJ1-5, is GAGVSQSPSNKVTEKGKDVELRCDPISGHTALYWYRQSLGQGLEFLIYFQGNSAPDKSGLPSDRFSAERTGGSVSTLTIQRTQQEDSAVYLCASSSLNQPQHFGDGTRLSIL.

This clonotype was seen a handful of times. The CDR3 is CASRFRDTREQFF. Here the CDR3 DNA reads TGTGCCAGCCGATTCCGGGACACCAGGGAGCAGTTCTTC. This sequence joins TRBV7-9 and TRBJ2-1, with D maybe TRBD1 (6 bases). Germline CDR1 SEHNR, CDR2 FQNEAQ (reference sequence). With 8 bases removed from V and 10 bases from J, the gap between germline ends came to 18 bases. The CDR3 consists of 13 residues.